Presented here are 3 T cell receptor beta chains from one specimen sequenced in a study of blood T cell repertoires in COVID-19. The table came from immunoSEQ multiplex PCR; TCRdb's copy has only in-frame clones and leaves some out. The data show around 300,000 clones, about nine tenths seen once. Sequencing was carried out using PBMCs or T cells enriched from blood (not recorded which). The receptors stem from a woman aged 18-29 years who had recovered from COVID-19.

This chain connects TRBV5-4 to TRBJ2-1, with 7 bases identical to TRBD2. Per the germline V gene, CDR1 is SGHNT and CDR2 is YYREEE (reference sequence). The V gene end was trimmed by 4 bases and the J gene end by 8 bases; junction bases not matched to a gene: 12. The CDR3 loop spans 15 amino acids. The CDR3 here is CASSPSGGREDEQFF. CDR3 bases: TGTGCCAGCAGCCCCTCGGGAGGAAGGGAGGATGAGCAGTTCTTC.

This chain uses TRBV4-2 with TRBJ2-2; no clear D gene. Germline values: CDR1 LGHNA, CDR2 YNFKEQ. V was cut by 0 bases and J by 5 bases, with 10 bases left in between. The CDR3 covers 15 residues. This CDR3 is CASSQDGATTGELFF. The CDR3 DNA is TGTGCCAGCAGCCAAGATGGTGCTACGACCGGGGAGCTGTTTTTT.

The rearrangement uses TRBV3-1 (or the pseudogene TRBV3-2) and TRBJ2-1; 8 nucleotides align to TRBD2. V lost 4 bases, J lost 16 bases, and 15 bases stayed unmatched. CDR3 size: 14 residues. From germline, CDR1 is LGHDT and CDR2 YNNKEL (reference sequence). CDR3 region: CASSPGLASRLYFF. For the CDR3, the DNA is TGTGCCAGCAGCCCCGGACTAGCCTCTCGGCTGTACTTCTTC.